This T cell receptor beta chain was obtained from a study of response to subunit inactivated influenza vaccine. Study conclusions and caveats: The authors put forward the suggestion that each seasonal influenza vaccination may bring in only a limited number of new T cells.

Comments on this clonotype: Its target is unknown.

TCRdb re-analysed the RT-PCR reads in MiXCR, keeping a single row per CDR3 protein. Altogether about 700,000 distinct CDR3 sequences are present, 15% to 19% being singletons, with the ten largest covering 9.5% to 13%. V was shortened by 3 bases and J by 5 bases, with 16 bases between the two germline ends. Per germline, CDR1 MNHEY and CDR2 SMNVEV (reference sequence). CDR3 length: 16 amino acids. The receptor was derived from a man aged 45-60 years who received an inactivated influenza vaccine. This specimen consisted of PBMCs from blood, obtained 11 to 12 days after vaccination. This chain links TRBV27 with TRBJ2-2; no reliable D call. CDR3 DNA: TGTGCCAGCAGTTTTCGAGACGGCCTTCCTACCGGGGAGCTGTTTTTT. Amino acids: CASSFRDGLPTGELFF.